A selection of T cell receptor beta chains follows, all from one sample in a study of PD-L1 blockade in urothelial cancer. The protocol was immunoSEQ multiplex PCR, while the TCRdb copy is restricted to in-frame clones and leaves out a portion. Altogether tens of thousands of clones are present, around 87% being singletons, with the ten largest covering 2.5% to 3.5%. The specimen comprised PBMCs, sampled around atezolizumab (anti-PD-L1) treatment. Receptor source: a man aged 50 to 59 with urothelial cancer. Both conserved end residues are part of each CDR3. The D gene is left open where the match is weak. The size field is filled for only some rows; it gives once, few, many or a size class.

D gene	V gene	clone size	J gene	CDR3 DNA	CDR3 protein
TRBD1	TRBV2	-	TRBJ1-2	TGTGCCAGCAGTGAGGACAGGGGAAGGGGCTACACCTTC	CASSEDRGRGYTF
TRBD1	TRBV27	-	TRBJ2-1	TGTGCCAGCAGTTTACGGACAGGGGTCGTTGGTGAGCAGTTCTTC	CASSLRTGVVGEQFF
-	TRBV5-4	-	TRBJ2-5	TGTGCCAGCAACCCGGGGGTGGGCCCGGGGACCCAGTACTTC	CASNPGVGPGTQYF
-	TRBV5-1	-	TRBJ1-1	TGCGCCAGCAGCCTCAGAAGGGGGGGCGAGACTGAAGCTTTCTTT	CASSLRRGGETEAFF
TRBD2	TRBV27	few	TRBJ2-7	TGTGCCAGCAGTTTAAGAAGCGGGAGAGGGGACGAGCAGTACTTC	CASSLRSGRGDEQYF
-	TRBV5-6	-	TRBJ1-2	TGTGCCAGCAGCCCCCGGGACCGCGGGGGCTATGGCTACACCTTC	CASSPRDRGGYGYTF
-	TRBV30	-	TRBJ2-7	TGTGCACTTTGCCGGTCCACCAACGCGATTGAGCAGTACTTC	CALCRSTNAIEQYF
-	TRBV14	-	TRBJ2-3	TGTGCCAGCAGCCAAGAGGGCTTCGGTTGGACAGATACGCAGTATTTT	CASSQEGFGWTDTQYF
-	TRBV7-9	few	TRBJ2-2	TGTGCCAGCCAGGGGGACTACACCGGGGAGCTGTTTTTT	CASQGDYTGELFF
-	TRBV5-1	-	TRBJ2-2	TGCGCCAGCAGCTTGTTAGTTCGCATGGGAGCGAACACCGGGGAGCTGTTTTTT	CASSLLVRMGANTGELFF
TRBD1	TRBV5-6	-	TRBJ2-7	TGTGCCAGCAGCTTACGGGACAGGTATTACGAGCAGTACTTC	CASSLRDRYYEQYF
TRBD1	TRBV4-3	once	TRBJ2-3	TGCGCCAGCAGCCAAGATTGGGGACAGGGGTCGGTCACAGATACGCAGTATTTT	CASSQDWGQGSVTDTQYF
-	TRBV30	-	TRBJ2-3	TGTGCCTGGAGTGTTTCGTCAGATACGCAGTATTTT	CAWSVSSDTQYF
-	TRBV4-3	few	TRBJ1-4	TGCGCCAGCAGCCAAGATCTGGGGGGTAAACTGTTTTTT	CASSQDLGGKLFF
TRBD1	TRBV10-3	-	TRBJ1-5	TGTGCCATCAGTGATGCCGGGACAGGGGGTAATCAGCCCCAGCATTTT	CAISDAGTGGNQPQHF
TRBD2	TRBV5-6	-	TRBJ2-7	TGTGCCAGCAGCGGGGCCGGGACTAGCGGGAGGCCCCCCCCCTACGAGCAGTACTTC	CASSGAGTSGRPPPYEQYF
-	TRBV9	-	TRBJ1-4	TGTGCCAGCAGCGTAACGGGACTATGGGAGGAAAAACTGTTTTTT	CASSVTGLWEEKLFF
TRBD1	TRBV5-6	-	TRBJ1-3	TGTGCCAGCAGCTTGGAAGCAGTGTGGGACAGTCGAAACACCATATATTTT	CASSLEAVWDSRNTIYF
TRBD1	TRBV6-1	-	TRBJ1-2	TGTGCCAGCAGCCCTGGACAGGGAAGGAACTATGGCTACACCTTC	CASSPGQGRNYGYTF
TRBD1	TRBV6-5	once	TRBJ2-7	TGTGCCAGCAGTTACGAGAAGGACAGGGGGCCCCACGAGCAGTACTTC	CASSYEKDRGPHEQYF
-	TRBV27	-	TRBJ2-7	TGTGCCAGCAGTTGGCGAAAGGCCGGGTTCTACGAGCAGTACTTC	CASSWRKAGFYEQYF
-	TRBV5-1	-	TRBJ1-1	TGCGCCAGCAGCTCGCCCATGGGGGCGTCTGAAGCTTTCTTT	CASSSPMGASEAFF
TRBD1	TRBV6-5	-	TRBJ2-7	TGTGCCAGCACCAACCGGGACAGAACCTACGAGCAGTACTTC	CASTNRDRTYEQYF
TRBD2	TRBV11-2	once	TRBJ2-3	TGTGCCAGCAGCGCGGGGACTAGCGGGGGGACAGATACGCAGTATTTT	CASSAGTSGGTDTQYF
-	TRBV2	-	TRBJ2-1	TGTGCCACCAAAGGAGGGGGCCTTGAGCAGTTCTTC	CATKGGGLEQFF
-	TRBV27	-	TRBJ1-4	TGTGCCAGCAGTTTCCTCGGAGCTGGAGTGGAAAAACTGTTTTTT	CASSFLGAGVEKLFF